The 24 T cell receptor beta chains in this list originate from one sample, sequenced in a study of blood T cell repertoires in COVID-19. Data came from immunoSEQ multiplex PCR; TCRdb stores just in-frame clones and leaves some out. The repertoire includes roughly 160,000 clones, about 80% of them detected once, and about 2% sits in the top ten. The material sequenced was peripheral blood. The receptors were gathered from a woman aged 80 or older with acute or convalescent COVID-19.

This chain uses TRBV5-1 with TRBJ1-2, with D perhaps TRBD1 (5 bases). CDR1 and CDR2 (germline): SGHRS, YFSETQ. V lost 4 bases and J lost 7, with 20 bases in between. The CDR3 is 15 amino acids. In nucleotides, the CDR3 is TGCGCCAGCAGCATCCAGCAGGGCCCAGTTTTTGGCTACACCTTC. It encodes CASSIQQGPVFGYTF.

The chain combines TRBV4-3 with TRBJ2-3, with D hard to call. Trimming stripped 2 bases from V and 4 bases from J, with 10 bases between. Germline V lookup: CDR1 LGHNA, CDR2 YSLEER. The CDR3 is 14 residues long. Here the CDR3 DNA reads TGCGCCAGCAGCCAACACCCTAGAGCAGATACGCAGTATTTT. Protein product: CASSQHPRADTQYF.

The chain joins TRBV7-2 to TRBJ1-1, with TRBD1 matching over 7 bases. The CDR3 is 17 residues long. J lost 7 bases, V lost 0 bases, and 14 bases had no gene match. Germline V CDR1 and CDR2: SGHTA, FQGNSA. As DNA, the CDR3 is TGTGCCAGCAGCTTAGCGGTCCGACAGGGCTTTGCTAATGAAGCTTTCTTT. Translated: CASSLAVRQGFANEAFF.

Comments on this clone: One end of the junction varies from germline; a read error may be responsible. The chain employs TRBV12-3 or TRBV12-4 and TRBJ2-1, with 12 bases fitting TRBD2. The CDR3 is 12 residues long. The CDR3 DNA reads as TGTGCCAGCAGTTCGGCTAGCGGGAGGGCGATCTTC. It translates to CASSSASGRAIF.

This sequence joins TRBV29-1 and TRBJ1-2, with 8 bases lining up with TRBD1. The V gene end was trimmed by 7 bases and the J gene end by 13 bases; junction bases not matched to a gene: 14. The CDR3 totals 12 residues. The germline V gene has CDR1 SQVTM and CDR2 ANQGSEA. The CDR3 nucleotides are TGCAGCGCCGCAACCGGGACAGGTCTTTTCACCTTC. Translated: CSAATGTGLFTF.

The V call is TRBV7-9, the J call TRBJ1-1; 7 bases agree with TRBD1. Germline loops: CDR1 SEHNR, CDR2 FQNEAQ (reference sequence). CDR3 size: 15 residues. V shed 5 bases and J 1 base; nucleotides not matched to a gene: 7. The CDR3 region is CASSPGGTSNTEAFF. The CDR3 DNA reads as TGTGCCAGCAGCCCAGGGGGGACTTCGAACACTGAAGCTTTCTTT.

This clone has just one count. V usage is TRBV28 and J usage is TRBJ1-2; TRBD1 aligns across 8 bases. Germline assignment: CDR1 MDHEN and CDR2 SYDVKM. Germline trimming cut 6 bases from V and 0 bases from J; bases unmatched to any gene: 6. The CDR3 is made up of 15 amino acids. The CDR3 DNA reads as TGTGCCAGCAGGCGACCGGGACAGGCTAACTATGGCTACACCTTC. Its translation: CASRRPGQANYGYTF.

The CDR3 DNA sequence: TGTGCCAGCAAGTTCGAGCCACTTGGCAATCAGCCCCAGCATTTT. Amino acid sequence: CASKFEPLGNQPQHF. This chain connects TRBV6-5 to TRBJ1-5; D remains unclear. Germline V lookup: CDR1 MNHEY, CDR2 SVGAGI. V dropped 7 bases and J dropped 2 bases, with 15 bases sitting between them. This CDR3 region has 15 residues.

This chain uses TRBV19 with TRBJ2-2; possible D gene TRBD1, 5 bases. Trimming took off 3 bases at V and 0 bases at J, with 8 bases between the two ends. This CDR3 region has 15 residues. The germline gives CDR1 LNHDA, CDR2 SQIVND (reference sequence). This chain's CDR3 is CASSIDSPNTGELFF. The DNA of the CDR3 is TGTGCCAGTAGTATTGACAGCCCGAACACCGGGGAGCTGTTTTTT. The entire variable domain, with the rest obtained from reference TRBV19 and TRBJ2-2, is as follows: DGGITQSPKYLFRKEGQNVTLSCEQNLNHDAMYWYRQDPGQGLRLIYYSQIVNDFQKGDIAEGYSVSREKKESFPLTVTSAQKNPTAFYLCASSIDSPNTGELFFGEGSRLTVL.

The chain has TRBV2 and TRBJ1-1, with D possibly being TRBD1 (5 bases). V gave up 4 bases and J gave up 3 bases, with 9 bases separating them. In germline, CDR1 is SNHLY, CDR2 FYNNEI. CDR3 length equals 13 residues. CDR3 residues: CASSVGGDTEAFF. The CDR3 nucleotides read TGTGCCAGCAGTGTTGGAGGGGACACTGAAGCTTTCTTT.

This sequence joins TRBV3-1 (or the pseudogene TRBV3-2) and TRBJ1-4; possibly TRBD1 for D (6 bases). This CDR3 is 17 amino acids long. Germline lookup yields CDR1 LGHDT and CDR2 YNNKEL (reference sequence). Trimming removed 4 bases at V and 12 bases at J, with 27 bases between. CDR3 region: CASSPGTTTYGGEELFF. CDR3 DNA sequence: TGTGCCAGCAGCCCCGGGACAACAACCTATGGTGGGGAAGAACTGTTTTTT.

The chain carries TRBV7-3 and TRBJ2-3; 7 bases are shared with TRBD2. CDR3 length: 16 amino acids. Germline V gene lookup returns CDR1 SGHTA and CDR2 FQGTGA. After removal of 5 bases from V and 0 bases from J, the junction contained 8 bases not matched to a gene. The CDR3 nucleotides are TGTGCCAGCAGCCCCCGACTAGCCGCAAGCACAGATACGCAGTATTTT. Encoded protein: CASSPRLAASTDTQYF.

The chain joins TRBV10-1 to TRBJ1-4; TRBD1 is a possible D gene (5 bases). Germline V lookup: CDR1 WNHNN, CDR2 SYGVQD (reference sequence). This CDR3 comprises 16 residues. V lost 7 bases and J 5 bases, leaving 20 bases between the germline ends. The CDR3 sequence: CASKGLNGQANEKLFF. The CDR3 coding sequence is TGCGCCAGCAAGGGACTGAACGGGCAAGCGAATGAAAAACTGTTTTTT.

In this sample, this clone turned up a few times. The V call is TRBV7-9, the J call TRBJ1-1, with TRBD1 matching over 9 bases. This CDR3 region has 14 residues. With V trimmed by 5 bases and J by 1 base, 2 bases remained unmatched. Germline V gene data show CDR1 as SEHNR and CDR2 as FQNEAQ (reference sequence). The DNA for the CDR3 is TGTGCCAGCAGCCTGACAGGGGGGAACACTGAAGCTTTCTTT. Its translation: CASSLTGGNTEAFF.

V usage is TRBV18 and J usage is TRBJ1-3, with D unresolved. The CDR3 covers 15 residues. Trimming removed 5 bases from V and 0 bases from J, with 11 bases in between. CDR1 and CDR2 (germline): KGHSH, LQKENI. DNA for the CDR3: TGTGCCAGCTCATTCGACTCAAGCTCTGGAAACACCATATATTTT. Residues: CASSFDSSSGNTIYF.

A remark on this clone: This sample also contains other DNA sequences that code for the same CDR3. CDR3 in amino acids: CASSWGGSYEQYF. The CDR3 DNA sequence: TGTGCCAGCAGTTGGGGGGGTTCCTACGAGCAGTACTTC. The chain couples TRBV12-3 or TRBV12-4 to TRBJ2-7; 7 nucleotides agree with TRBD2. The ends lost 4 bases at V and 1 base at J; junction bases unmatched: 1. The CDR3 covers 13 residues.

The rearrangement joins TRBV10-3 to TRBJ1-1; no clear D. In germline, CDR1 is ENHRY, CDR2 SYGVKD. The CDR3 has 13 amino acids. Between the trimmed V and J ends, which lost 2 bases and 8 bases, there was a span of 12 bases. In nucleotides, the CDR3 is TGTGCCATCAGTGAGGGAGAGATGAAGGAAGCTTTCTTT. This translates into CAISEGEMKEAFF.

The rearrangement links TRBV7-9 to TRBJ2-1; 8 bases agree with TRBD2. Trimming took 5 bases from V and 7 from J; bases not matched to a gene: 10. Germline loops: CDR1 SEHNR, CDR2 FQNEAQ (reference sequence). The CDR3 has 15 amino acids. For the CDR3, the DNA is TGTGCCAGCAGCCCCCGGGGGGGCCCTGCGAATGAGCAGTTCTTC. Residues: CASSPRGGPANEQFF.

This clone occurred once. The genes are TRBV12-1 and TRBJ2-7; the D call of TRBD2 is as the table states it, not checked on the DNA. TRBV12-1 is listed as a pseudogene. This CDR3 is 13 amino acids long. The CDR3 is CATKSGDSYEQYF. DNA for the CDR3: TGTGCCACTAAGAGTGGAGATTCCTACGAGCAGTACTTC.

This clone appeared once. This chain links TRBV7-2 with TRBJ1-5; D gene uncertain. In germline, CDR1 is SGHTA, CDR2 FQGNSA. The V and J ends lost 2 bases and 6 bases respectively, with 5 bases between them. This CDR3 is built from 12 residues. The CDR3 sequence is CASSLPGQPQHF. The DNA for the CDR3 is TGTGCCAGCAGCTTACCGGGTCAGCCCCAGCATTTT.

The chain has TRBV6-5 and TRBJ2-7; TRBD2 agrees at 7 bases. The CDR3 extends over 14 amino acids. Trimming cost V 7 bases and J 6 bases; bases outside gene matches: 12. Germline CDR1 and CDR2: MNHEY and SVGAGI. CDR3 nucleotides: TGTGCCAGCACCAACCCGGGGGGAGGGCGCGAGCAGTACTTC. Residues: CASTNPGGGREQYF.

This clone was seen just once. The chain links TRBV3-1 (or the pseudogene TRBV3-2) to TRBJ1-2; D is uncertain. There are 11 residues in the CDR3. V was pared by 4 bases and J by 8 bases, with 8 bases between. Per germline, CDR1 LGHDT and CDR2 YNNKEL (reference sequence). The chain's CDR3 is CASSRGRGYTF. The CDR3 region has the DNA TGTGCCAGCAGCCGCGGGAGGGGCTACACCTTC.

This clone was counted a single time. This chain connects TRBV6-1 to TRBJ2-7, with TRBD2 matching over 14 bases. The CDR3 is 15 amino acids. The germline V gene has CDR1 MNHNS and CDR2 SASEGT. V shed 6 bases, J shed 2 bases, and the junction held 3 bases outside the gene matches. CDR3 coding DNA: TGTGCCAGCAGGGGGACTAGCGGGAGAGCCTACGAGCAGTACTTC. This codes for CASRGTSGRAYEQYF.

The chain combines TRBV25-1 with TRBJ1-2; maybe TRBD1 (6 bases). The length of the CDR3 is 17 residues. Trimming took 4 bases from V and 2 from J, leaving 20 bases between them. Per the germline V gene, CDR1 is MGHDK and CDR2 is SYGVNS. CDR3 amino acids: CASSAATGIKSNYGYTF. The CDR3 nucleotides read TGTGCCAGCAGTGCCGCGACAGGCATAAAGTCGAACTATGGCTACACCTTC.